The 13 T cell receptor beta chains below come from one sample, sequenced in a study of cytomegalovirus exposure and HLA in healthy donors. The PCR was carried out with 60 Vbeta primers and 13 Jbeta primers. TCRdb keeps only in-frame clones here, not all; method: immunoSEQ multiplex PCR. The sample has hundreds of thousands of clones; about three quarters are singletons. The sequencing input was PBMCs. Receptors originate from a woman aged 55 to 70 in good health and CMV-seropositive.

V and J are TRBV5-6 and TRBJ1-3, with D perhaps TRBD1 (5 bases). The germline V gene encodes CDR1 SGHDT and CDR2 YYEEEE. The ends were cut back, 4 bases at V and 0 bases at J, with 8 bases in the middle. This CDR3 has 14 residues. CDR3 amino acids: CASSGDFSGNTIYF. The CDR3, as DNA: TGTGCCAGCAGCGGGGACTTCTCTGGAAACACCATATATTTT. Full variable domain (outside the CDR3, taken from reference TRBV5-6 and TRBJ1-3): DAGVTQSPTHLIKTRGQQVTLRCSPKSGHDTVSWYQQALGQGPQFIFQYYEEEERQRGNFPDRFSGHQFPNYSSELNVNALLLGDSALYLCASSGDFSGNTIYFGEGSWLTVV.

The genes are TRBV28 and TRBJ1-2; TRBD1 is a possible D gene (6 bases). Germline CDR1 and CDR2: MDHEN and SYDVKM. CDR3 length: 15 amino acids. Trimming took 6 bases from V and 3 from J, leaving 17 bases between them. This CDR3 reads CASSLQLGAYYGYTF. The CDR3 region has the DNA TGTGCCAGCAGCCTTCAGTTGGGGGCGTACTATGGCTACACCTTC.

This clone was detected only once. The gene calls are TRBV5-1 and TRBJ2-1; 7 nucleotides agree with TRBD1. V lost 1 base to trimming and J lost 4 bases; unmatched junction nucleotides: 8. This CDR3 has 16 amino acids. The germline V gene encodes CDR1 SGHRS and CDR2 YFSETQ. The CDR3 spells CASSLRQGESYNEQFF. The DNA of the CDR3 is TGCGCCAGCAGCTTGAGACAGGGAGAATCGTACAATGAGCAGTTCTTC.

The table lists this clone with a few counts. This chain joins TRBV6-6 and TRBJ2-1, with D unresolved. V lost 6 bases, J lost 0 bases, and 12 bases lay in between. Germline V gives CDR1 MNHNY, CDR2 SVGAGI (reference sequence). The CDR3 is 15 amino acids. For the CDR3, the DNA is TGTGCCAGCAGATCCGGGTTAAGCTCCTACAATGAGCAGTTCTTC. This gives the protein CASRSGLSSYNEQFF.

The CDR3 DNA reads TGTGCCAGCAGGCGGGGACAGAGCTCCTACGAGCAGTACTTC. This codes for CASRRGQSSYEQYF. The chain recombines TRBV6-5 with TRBJ2-7, with a weak D call TRBD1 (7 bases). This CDR3 is built from 14 residues. Deletions cut 6 bases from V and 0 bases from J, with 12 bases between. From germline, CDR1 is MNHEY and CDR2 SVGAGI.

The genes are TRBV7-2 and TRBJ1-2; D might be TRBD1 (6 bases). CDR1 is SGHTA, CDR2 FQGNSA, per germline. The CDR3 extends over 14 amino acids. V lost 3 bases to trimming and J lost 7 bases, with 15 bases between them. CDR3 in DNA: TGTGCCAGCAGCTTCCAACAGGGTGTCGGTGGCTACACCTTC. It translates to CASSFQQGVGGYTF.

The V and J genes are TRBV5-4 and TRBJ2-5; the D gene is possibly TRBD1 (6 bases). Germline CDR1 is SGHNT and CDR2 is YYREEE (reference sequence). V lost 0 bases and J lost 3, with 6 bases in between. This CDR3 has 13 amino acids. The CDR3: CASSLGQEETQYF. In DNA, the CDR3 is TGTGCCAGCAGCTTGGGACAGGAAGAGACCCAGTACTTC.

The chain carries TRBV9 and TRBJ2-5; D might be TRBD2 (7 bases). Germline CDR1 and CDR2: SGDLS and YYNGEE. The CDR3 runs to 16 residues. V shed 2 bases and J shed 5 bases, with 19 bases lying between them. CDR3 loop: CASSVQGRVTGETQYF. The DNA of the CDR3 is TGTGCCAGCAGCGTTCAGGGGAGGGTAACCGGGGAGACCCAGTACTTC.

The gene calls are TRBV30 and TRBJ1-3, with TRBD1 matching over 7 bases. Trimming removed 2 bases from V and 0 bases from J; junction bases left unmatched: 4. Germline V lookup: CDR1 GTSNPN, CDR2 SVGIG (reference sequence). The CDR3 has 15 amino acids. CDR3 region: CAWSTGVGSGNTIYF. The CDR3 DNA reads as TGTGCCTGGAGTACAGGGGTGGGCTCTGGAAACACCATATATTTT. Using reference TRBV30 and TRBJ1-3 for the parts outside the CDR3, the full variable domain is SQTIHQWPATLVQPVGSPLSLECTVEGTSNPNLYWYRQAAGRGLQLLFYSVGIGQISSEVPQNLSASRPQDRQFILSSKKLLLSDSGFYLCAWSTGVGSGNTIYFGEGSWLTVV.

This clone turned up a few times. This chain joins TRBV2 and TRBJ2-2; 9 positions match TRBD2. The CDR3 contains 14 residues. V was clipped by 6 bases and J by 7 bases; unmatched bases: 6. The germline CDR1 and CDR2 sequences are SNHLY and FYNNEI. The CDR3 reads CASRPSGADGELFF. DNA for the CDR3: TGTGCCAGCAGACCTAGCGGGGCGGACGGGGAGCTGTTTTTT. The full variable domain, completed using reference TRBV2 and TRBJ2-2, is EPEVTQTPSHQVTQMGQEVILRCVPISNHLYFYWYRQILGQKVEFLVSFYNNEISEKSEIFDDQFSVERPDGSNFTLKIRSTKLEDSAMYFCASRPSGADGELFFGEGSRLTVL.

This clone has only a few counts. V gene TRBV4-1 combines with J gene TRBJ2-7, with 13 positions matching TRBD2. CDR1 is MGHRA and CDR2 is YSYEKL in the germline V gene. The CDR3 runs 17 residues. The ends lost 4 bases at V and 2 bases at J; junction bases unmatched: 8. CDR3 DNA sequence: TGCGCCAGCAGCCGAAGTCGACTAGCGGGGGGAGCCTACGAGCAGTACTTC. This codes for CASSRSRLAGGAYEQYF.

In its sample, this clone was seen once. The DNA of the CDR3 is TGTGCCAGCAGTTTAGATGGACAGGGAGGCTACGAGCAGTACTTC. Translating gives CASSLDGQGGYEQYF. The chain carries TRBV28 and TRBJ2-7; 8 bases are shared with TRBD1. Trimming took 2 bases from V and 3 from J; bases not matched to a gene: 6. The CDR3 runs to 15 residues. Germline V gene sequence: CDR1 MDHEN, CDR2 SYDVKM.

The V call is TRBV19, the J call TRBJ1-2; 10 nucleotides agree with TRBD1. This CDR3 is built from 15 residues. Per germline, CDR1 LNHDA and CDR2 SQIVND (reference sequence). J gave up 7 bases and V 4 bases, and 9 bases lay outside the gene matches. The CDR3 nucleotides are TGTGCCAGTAGTACCCGGACAGGGGGAGATGGTGGCTACACCTTC. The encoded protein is CASSTRTGGDGGYTF.